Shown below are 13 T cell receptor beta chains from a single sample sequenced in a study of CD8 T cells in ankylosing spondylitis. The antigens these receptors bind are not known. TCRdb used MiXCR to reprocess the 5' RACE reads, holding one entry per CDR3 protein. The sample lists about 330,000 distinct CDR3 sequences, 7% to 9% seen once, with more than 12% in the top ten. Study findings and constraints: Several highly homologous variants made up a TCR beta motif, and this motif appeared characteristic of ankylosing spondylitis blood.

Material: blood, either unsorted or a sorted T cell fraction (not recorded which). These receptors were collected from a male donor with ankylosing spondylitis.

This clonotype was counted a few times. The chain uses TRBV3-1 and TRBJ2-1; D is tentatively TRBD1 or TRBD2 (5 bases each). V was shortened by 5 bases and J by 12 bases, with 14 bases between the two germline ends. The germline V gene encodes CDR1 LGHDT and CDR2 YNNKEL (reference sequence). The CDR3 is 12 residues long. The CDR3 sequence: CASSTGTHSQFF. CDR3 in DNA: TGTGCCAGCAGCACCGGGACCCATTCGCAGTTCTTC.

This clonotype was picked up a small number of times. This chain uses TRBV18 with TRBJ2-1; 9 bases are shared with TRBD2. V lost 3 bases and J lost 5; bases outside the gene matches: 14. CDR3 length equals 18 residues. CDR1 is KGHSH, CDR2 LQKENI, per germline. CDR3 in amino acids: CASSPLRASGDPDNEQFF. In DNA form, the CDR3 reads TGTGCCAGCTCACCCCTGCGGGCTAGCGGGGACCCCGACAATGAGCAGTTCTTC.

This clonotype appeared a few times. CDR3 sequence (DNA): TGTGCCAGCAGTTTCAGGGACAACTCCTACGAGCAGTACTTC. It is translated as CASSFRDNSYEQYF. The chain uses TRBV12-3 or TRBV12-4 and TRBJ2-7, with D possibly being TRBD1 (6 bases). The CDR3 extends over 14 amino acids. V lost 3 bases, J lost 0 bases, and 9 bases lay in between.

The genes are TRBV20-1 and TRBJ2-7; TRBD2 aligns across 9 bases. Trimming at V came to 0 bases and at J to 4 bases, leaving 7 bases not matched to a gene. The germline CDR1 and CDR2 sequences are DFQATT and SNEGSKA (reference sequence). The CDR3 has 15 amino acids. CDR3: CSARDSASGIYEQYF. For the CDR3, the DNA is TGCAGTGCTAGAGATTCGGCTAGCGGGATATACGAGCAGTACTTC.

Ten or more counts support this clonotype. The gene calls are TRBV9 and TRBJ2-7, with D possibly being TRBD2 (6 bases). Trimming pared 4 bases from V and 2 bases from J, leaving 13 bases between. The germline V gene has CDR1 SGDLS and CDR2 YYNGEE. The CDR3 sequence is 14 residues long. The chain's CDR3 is CASSTGGPPYEQYF. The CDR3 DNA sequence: TGTGCCAGCAGCACAGGAGGGCCGCCCTACGAGCAGTACTTC.

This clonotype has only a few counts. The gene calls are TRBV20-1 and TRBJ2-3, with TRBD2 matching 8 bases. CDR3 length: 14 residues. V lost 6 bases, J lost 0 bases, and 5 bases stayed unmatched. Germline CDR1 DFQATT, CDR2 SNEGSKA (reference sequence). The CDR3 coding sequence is TGCAGTGCCCCGGGGGGGATTAGCACAGATACGCAGTATTTT. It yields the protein CSAPGGISTDTQYF.

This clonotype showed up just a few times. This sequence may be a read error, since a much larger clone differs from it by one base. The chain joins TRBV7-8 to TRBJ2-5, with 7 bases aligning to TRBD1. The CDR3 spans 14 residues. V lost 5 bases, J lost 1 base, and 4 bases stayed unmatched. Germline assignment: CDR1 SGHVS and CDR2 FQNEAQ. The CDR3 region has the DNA TGTGCCAGCAGCCCCTGGGACAGCCAAGAGACCCAGTACTTC. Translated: CASSPWDSQETQYF.

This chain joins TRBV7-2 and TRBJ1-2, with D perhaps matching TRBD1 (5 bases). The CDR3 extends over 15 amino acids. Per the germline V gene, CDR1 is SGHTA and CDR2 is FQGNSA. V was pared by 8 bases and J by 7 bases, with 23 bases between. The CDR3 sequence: CASGSPTVPIPGYTF. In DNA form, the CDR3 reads TGTGCCAGCGGATCACCGACAGTCCCGATTCCTGGCTACACCTTC. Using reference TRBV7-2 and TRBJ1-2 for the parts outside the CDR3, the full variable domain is GAGVSQSPSNKVTEKGKDVELRCDPISGHTALYWYRQSLGQGLEFLIYFQGNSAPDKSGLPSDRFSAERTGGSVSTLTIQRTQQEDSAVYLCASGSPTVPIPGYTFGSGTRLTVV.

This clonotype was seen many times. CDR3 sequence (DNA): TGTGCCAGCAGTCTATATGGGGTCCGGAGCTACACCTTC. This codes for CASSLYGVRSYTF. The chain has TRBV28 and TRBJ1-2; no firm D call. Germline CDR1 MDHEN, CDR2 SYDVKM. The CDR3 is 13 residues long. V dropped 5 bases and J dropped 9 bases, with 16 bases sitting between them.

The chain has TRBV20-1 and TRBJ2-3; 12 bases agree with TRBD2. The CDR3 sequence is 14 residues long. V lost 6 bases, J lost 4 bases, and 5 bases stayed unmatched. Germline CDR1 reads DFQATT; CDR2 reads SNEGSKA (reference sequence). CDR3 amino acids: CSAGTSGPPDTQYF. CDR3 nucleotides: TGCAGTGCCGGGACTAGCGGGCCCCCAGATACGCAGTATTTT.

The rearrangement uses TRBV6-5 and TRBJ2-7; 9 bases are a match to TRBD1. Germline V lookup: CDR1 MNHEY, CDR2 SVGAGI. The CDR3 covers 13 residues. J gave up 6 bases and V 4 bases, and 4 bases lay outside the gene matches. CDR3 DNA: TGTGCCAGCAGTTGGGGGACAGGGTTCGAGCAGTACTTC. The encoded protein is CASSWGTGFEQYF.

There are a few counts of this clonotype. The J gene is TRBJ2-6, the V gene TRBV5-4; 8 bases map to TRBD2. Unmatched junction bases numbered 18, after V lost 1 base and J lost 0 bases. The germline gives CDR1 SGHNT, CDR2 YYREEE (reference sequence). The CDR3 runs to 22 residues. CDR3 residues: CASSLPLRTSRNTNSGANVLTF. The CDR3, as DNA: TGTGCCAGCAGCTTGCCCCTCCGGACTAGCCGTAATACAAACTCTGGGGCCAACGTCCTGACTTTC.

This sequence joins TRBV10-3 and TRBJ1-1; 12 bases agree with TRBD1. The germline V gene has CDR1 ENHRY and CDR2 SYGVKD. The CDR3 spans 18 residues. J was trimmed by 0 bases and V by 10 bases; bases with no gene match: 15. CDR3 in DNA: TGTGCCACCAACCCCGGGCCAGGGACAGGGGGCATGAACACTGAAGCTTTCTTT. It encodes CATNPGPGTGGMNTEAFF.